The 8 T cell receptor beta chains in this list originate from one sample, sequenced in a study of blood T cell repertoires in COVID-19. Sequencing was performed with immunoSEQ multiplex PCR; in TCRdb, only in-frame clones are kept and a portion is missing. The profile shows 60,000 to 80,000 clones, just over 85% of them singletons. Source material: peripheral blood. All receptors derive from a woman of 80 years or more with acute or convalescent COVID-19.

The chain links TRBV6-2 or TRBV6-3 to TRBJ2-5; TRBD2 is a possible D gene (5 bases). Germline V gene lookup returns CDR1 MNHEY and CDR2 SVGEGT. Between the trimmed V and J ends, which lost 3 bases and 5 bases, there was a span of 25 bases. The CDR3 covers 18 residues. CDR3 in amino acids: CASSYGRDLIIKRETQYF. CDR3 nucleotides: TGTGCCAGCAGTTATGGTCGAGACTTAATTATAAAGCGGGAGACCCAGTACTTC.

The J gene is TRBJ1-2, the V gene TRBV7-9; D gene uncertain. Looked up from germline, CDR1 is SEHNR and CDR2 is FQNEAQ (reference sequence). The V gene lost 2 bases and the J gene lost 13 bases, with 8 bases spanning the gap. The CDR3 sequence is 10 residues long. The CDR3 sequence is CASSLRVFTF. CDR3 DNA sequence: TGTGCCAGCAGCTTACGGGTGTTCACCTTC. The full variable domain, rest sourced from reference TRBV7-9 and TRBJ1-2, is DTGVSQNPRHKITKRGQNVTFRCDPISEHNRLYWYRQTLGQGPEFLTYFQNEAQLEKSRLLSDRFSAERPKGSFSTLEIQRTEQGDSAMYLCASSLRVFTFGSGTRLTVV.

The count of this clone is one. The chain links TRBV28 to TRBJ1-2; no firm D call. V lost 4 bases, J lost 7 bases, and 13 bases lay in between. The CDR3 contains 13 residues. Germline CDR1 is MDHEN and CDR2 is SYDVKM. The CDR3 loop reads CASSWGREGGYTF. As DNA, the CDR3 is TGTGCCAGCAGTTGGGGTAGGGAGGGTGGCTACACCTTC.

V is TRBV5-4 and J is TRBJ2-2; D possibly corresponds to TRBD2 (5 bases). The length of the CDR3 is 16 residues. The germline V gene has CDR1 SGHNT and CDR2 YYREEE (reference sequence). The V end was cut by 3 bases, the J end by 1 base, with 13 bases between. CDR3 in DNA: TGTGCCAGCAGCTACAGACTCAGCGGGAACACCGGGGAGCTGTTTTTT. It codes for CASSYRLSGNTGELFF.

The chain recombines TRBV15 with TRBJ1-2; no clear D. Per germline, CDR1 LNHNV and CDR2 YYDKDF (reference sequence). V shed 1 base and J shed 7 bases, with 16 bases lying between them. CDR3 size: 15 residues. The CDR3 DNA reads as TGTGCCACCAGCAGAGGGGTGACGGACTATGTTGGCTACACCTTC. Protein sequence: CATSRGVTDYVGYTF.

The J gene is TRBJ2-7, the V gene TRBV3-1 (or the pseudogene TRBV3-2); 14 nucleotides align to TRBD2. Germline CDR1 and CDR2: LGHDT and YNNKEL (reference sequence). The CDR3 runs to 15 residues. Unmatched junction bases numbered 3, after V lost 5 bases and J lost 3 bases. CDR3 protein: CASSGGLAGVYEQYF. As DNA, the CDR3 is TGTGCCAGCAGCGGGGGACTAGCGGGAGTCTACGAGCAGTACTTC.

The chain has TRBV19 and TRBJ1-1; 7 bases are a match to TRBD1. Losses at the gene ends were 9 bases for V and 7 bases for J; bases not matched to a gene: 11. The CDR3 is 13 amino acids. Germline values: CDR1 LNHDA, CDR2 SQIVND (reference sequence). The CDR3 nucleotides are TGTGCCAGCTCATCGGGACAGCCTCTTGAAGCTTTCTTT. Protein: CASSSGQPLEAFF.

The rearrangement uses TRBV19 and TRBJ1-5; D is uncertain. The CDR3 covers 12 residues. V was trimmed by 2 bases and J by 4 bases, leaving 3 bases between them. Germline V gene data show CDR1 as LNHDA and CDR2 as SQIVND (reference sequence). CDR3 loop: CASSIQNQPQHF. The CDR3 bases are TGTGCCAGTAGTATACAGAATCAGCCCCAGCATTTT.